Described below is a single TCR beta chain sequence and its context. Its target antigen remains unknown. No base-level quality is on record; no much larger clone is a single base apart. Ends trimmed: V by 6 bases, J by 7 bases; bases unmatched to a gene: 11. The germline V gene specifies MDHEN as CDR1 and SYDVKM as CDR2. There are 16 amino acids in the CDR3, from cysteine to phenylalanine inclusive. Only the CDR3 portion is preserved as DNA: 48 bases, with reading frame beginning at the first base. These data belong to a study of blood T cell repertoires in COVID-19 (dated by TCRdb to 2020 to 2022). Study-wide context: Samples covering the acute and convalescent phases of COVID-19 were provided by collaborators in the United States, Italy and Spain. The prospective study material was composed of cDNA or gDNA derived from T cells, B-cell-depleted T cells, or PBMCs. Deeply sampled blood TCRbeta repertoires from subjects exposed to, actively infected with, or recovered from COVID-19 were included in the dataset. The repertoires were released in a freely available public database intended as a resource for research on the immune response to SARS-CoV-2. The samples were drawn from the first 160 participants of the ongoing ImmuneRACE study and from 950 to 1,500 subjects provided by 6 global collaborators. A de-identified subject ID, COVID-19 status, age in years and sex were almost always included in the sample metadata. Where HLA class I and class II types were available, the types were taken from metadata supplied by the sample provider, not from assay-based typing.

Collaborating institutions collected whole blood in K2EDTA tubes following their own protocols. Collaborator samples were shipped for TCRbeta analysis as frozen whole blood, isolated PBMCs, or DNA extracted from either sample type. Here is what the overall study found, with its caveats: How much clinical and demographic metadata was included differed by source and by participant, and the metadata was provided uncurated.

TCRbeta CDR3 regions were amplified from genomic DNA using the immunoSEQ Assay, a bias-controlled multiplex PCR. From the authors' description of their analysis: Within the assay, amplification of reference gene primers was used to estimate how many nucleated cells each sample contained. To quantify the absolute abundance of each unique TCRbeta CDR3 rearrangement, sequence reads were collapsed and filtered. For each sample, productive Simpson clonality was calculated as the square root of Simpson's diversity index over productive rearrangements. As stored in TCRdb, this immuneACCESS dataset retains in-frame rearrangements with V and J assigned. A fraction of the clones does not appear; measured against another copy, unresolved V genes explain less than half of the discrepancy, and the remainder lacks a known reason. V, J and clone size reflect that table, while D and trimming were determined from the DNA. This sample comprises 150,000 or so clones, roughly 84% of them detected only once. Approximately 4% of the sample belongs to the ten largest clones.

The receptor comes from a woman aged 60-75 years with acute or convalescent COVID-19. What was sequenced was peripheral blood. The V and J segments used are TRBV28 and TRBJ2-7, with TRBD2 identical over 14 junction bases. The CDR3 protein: CASRPSGTSGGVEQYF. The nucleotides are TGTGCCAGCAGACCCTCCGGGACTAGCGGGGGCGTTGAGCAGTACTTC.